Sequencing of this T cell receptor beta chain was carried out in a study of response to subunit inactivated influenza vaccine. General study points: The authors offered the suggestion that each seasonal influenza vaccination recruits few new T cells.

Remarks on this clonotype: What it binds is unknown.

TCRdb called the RT-PCR reads again in MiXCR, with one record for every CDR3 protein. The profile shows 540,000 or so distinct CDR3 sequences, 10% to 15% of them singletons. Germline V lookup: CDR1 SGHTA, CDR2 FQGNSA. Trimming left V 5 bases short and J 3 bases short, with 11 bases between. CDR3 length: 14 amino acids. The source of this sequence is a man in his forties or fifties who received an inactivated influenza vaccine. This specimen consisted of PBMCs from blood, obtained 45 days after vaccination. V is TRBV7-2 and J is TRBJ2-4, with a possible D match to TRBD2 (6 bases). Here the CDR3 reads CASSTGSRKNIQYF. The CDR3 DNA is TGTGCCAGCAGCACCGGGAGTCGCAAAAACATTCAGTACTTC.